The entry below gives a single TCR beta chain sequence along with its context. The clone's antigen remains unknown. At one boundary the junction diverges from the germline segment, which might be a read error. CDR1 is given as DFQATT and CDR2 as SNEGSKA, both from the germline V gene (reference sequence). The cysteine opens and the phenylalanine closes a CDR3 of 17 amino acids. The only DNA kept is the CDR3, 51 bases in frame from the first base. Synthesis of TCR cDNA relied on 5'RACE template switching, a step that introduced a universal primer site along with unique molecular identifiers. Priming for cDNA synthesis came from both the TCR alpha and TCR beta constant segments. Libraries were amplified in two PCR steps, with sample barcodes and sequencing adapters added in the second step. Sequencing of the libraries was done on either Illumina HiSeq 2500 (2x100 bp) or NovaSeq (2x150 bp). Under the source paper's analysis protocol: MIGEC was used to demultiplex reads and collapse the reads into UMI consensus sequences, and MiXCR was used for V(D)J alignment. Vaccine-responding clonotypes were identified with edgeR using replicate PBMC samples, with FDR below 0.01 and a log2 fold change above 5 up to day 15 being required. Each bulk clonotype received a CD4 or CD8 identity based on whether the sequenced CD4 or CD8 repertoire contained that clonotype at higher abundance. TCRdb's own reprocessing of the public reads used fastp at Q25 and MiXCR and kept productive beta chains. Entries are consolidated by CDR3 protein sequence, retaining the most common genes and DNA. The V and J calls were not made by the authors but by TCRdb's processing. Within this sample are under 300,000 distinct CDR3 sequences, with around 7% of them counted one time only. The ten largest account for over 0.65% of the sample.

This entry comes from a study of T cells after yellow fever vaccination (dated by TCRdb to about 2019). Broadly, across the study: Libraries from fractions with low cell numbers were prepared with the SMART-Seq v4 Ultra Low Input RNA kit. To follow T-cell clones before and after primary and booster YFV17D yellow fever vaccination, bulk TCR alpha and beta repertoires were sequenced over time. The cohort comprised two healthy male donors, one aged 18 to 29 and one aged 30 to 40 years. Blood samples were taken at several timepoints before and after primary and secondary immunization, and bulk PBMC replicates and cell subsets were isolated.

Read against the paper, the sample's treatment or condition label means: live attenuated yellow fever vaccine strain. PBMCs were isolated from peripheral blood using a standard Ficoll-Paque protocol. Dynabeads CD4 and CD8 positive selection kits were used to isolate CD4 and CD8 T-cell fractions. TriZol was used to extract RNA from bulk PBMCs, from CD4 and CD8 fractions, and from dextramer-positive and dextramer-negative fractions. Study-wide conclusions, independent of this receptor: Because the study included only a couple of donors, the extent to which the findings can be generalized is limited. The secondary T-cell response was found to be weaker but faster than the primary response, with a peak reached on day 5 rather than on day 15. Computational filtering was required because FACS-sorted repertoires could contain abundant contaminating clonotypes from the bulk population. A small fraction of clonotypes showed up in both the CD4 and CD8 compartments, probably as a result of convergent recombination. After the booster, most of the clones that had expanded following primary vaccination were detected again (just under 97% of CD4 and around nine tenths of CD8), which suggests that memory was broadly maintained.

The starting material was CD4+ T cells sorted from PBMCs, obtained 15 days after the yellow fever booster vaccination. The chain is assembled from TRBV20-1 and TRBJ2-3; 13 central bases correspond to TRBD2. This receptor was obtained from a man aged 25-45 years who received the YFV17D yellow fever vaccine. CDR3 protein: CCARTTTSGRMADTQYF. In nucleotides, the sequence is TGCTGTGCTAGAACCACGACTAGCGGGAGGATGGCAGATACGCAGTATTTT.